The 5 T cell receptor beta chains reported below all come from one sample, sequenced in a study of cytomegalovirus exposure and HLA in healthy donors. The PCR made use of 60 Vbeta and 13 Jbeta primers. Profiling relied on immunoSEQ multiplex PCR, and the TCRdb table lists in-frame clones only, not all of them. The sample includes around 170,000 clones, about 82% of them seen just once. Sequences were obtained from PBMCs. The receptors were gathered from a woman between 25 and 40 years old in good health and CMV-seronegative.

The rearrangement joins TRBV6-6 to TRBJ1-4; the match to TRBD1 covers 7 bases. V shed 6 bases and J 1 base; nucleotides not matched to a gene: 5. The CDR3 length is 15 residues. Germline V gene data show CDR1 as MNHNY and CDR2 as SVGAGI (reference sequence). In DNA form, the CDR3 reads TGTGCCAGCAGCCTAAACAGGGGAACTAATGAAAAACTGTTTTTT. Amino acids: CASSLNRGTNEKLFF.

The chain joins TRBV9 to TRBJ1-2; 8 bases map to TRBD1. After removal of 0 bases from V and 5 bases from J, the junction contained 6 bases not matched to a gene. CDR3 size: 15 residues. Germline V lookup: CDR1 SGDLS, CDR2 YYNGEE. The CDR3 DNA sequence: TGTGCCAGCAGCGTAGAGGGCAGGGGGCTGTATGGCTACACCTTC. Amino acids: CASSVEGRGLYGYTF.

V usage is TRBV4-3 and J usage is TRBJ1-5; tentatively, D is TRBD1 (5 bases). This CDR3 contains 13 residues. The germline V gene encodes CDR1 LGHNA and CDR2 YSLEER. V gave up 4 bases and J gave up 6 bases, with 10 bases separating them. The CDR3 spells CASSPSGGQPQHF. The CDR3 coding sequence is TGCGCCAGCAGCCCCAGCGGGGGTCAGCCCCAGCATTTT.

The chain joins TRBV7-3 to TRBJ2-7; D may be TRBD2 (6 bases). The CDR3 extends over 14 amino acids. The germline CDR1 and CDR2 sequences are SGHTA and FQGTGA. Trimming left V 4 bases short and J 2 bases short, with 12 bases between. CDR3 nucleotides: TGTGCCAGCAGCTCAACCGGGGGACCCTACGAGCAGTACTTC. Translated: CASSSTGGPYEQYF.

The gene calls are TRBV7-9 and TRBJ2-7; TRBD1 agrees at 7 bases. CDR3 length: 14 residues. The germline CDR1 and CDR2 sequences are SEHNR and FQNEAQ (reference sequence). Trimming at V came to 5 bases and at J to 5 bases, leaving 9 bases not matched to a gene. The CDR3 coding sequence is TGTGCCAGCAGCCCTTACGGGACAGTCCACGAGCAGTACTTC. Its translation is CASSPYGTVHEQYF. The entire variable domain, with the rest obtained from reference TRBV7-9 and TRBJ2-7, is as follows: DTGVSQNPRHKITKRGQNVTFRCDPISEHNRLYWYRQTLGQGPEFLTYFQNEAQLEKSRLLSDRFSAERPKGSFSTLEIQRTEQGDSAMYLCASSPYGTVHEQYFGPGTRLTVT.